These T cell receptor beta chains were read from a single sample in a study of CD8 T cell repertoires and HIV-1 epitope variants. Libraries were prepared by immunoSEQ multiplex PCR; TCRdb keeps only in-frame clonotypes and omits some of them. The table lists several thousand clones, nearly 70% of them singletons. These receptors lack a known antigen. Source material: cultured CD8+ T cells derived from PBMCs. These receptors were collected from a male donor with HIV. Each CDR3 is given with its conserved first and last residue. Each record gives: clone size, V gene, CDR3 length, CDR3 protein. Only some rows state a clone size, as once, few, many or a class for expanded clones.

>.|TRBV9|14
CASSVDLLGQPQHF
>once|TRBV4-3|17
CASSQDTFGTADYEQYF
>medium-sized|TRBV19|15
CASSIAGDTLYEQYF
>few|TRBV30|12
CAWSEANYGYTF
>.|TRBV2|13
CASSDNSNQPQHF
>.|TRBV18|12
CASSPEGDTQYF
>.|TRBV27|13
CASSLVERYEQYF
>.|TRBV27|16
CASSQFQGISNQPQHF
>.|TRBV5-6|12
CASSPLSREQFF
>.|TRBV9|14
CASSAGVGVTEAFF
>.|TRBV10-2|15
CASSQGQGNYNEQFF
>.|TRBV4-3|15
CASSQDGASGNEQFF
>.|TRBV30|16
CAWRGGLRKIKYEQYF
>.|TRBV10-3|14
CAISGVGNTYEQYF
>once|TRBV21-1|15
CASSKDSGGTYEQYF
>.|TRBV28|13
CASSLTRTGELFF
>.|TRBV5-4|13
CASSLGQGNEQYF
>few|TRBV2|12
CASGPAPGELFF
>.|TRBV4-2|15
CASSEGSSWSGEQFF
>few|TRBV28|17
CASSLGTGDVRDYGYTF
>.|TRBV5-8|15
CASSLAEISTDTQYF
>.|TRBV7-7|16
CASSLGTGTLAHEQYF
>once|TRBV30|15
CAWSLGQGLDYGYTF
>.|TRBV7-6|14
CASSLGQYLREQYF
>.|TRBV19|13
CASSMEGAYEQYF
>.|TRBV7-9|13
CASSSDPQPEQYF
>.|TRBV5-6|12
CASSLGGGRAFF
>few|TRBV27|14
CASSSQSSGAPQFF
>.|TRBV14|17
CASSQVAGAGDNNEQFF
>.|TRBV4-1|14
CASSQVGMNTEAFF
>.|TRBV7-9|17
CASRTQPGPREPGELFF
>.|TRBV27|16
CASSPGRFADSYEQYF
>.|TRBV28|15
CASSPRLGDLYEQYF
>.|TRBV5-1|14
CASSFTSSYNEQFF
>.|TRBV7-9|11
CASLQGGEQFF
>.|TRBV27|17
CASSLRTSGGGTYEQYF
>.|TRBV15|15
CATSRAGDGDYGYTF
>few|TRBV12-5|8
CVTRGAFF
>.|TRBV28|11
CASSLSDTQYF
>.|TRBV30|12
CAWSVGANVLTF
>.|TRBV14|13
CASSHYQGYEQYF
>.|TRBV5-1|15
CASSLAGLGGNEQFF
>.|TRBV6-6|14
CASSATGGSSEQYF
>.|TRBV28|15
CASRQKSRVSYEQYF
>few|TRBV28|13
CASSLLGSGEAFF
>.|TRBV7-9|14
CASSLTGLANEQFF
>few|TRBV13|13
CASSFSTPGPLHF
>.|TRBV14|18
CASSHRLASGSGANVLTF
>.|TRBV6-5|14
CASSYGASDTEAFF
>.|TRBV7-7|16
CASSLGLAVNTDTQYF
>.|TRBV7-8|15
CASSPGLGGVGEAFF
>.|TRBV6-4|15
CASSNGTSGSNEQFF
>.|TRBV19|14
CASSIGASAETQYF
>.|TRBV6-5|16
CASSYSPGRSQETQYF
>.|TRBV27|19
CASSLSGVGSGYEAGELFF
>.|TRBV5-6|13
CASSLAMVETQYF
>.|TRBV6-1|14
CASSDKGETGELFF
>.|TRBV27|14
CASSESTAIYEQYF
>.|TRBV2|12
CASRDFTDTQYF